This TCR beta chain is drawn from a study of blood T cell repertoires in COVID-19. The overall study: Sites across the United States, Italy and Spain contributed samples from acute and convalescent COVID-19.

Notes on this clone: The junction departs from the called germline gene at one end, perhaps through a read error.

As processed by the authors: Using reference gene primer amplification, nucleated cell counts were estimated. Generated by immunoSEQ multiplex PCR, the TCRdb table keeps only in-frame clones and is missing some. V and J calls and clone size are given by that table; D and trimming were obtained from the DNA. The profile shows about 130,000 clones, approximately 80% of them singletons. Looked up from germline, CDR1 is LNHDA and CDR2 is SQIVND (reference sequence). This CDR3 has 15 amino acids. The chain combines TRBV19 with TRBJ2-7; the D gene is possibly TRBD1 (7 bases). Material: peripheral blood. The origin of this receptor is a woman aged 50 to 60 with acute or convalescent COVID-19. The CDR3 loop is CASSIGAGGSYKQYF. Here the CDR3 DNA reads TGTGCCAGTAGTATCGGGGCAGGGGGGAGCTACAAGCAGTACTTC.